This T cell receptor beta chain was found in a study of CD8 T cells in ankylosing spondylitis. Findings and limits, study-wide: There was reportedly significant enrichment of clones that were disease-linked in matched ankylosing spondylitis synovial fluid. Some motif variants had been reported before (in reactive arthritis synovial fluid and blood). Apparently characteristic of ankylosing spondylitis blood was a TCR beta motif (under ten highly homologous variants).

A note on this clonotype: What it binds is not known.

Generation of TCR beta libraries employed quantitative 5'-RACE incorporating molecular barcodes. TCRdb re-derived calls from the 5' RACE reads in MiXCR, one entry per CDR3 protein. Counted here are around 770,000 distinct CDR3 sequences, roughly 19% occurring once; the ten biggest clones make up under 20%. The sequenced sample consisted of blood, either unsorted or a sorted T cell fraction (not recorded which). This TCR came from a male donor with ankylosing spondylitis.

Here the CDR3 reads CSAGTGYSYEQYF. As DNA, the CDR3 is TGCAGCGCAGGGACAGGCTACTCCTACGAGCAGTACTTC. V gene TRBV29-1 combines with J gene TRBJ2-7, with 8 bases matching TRBD1. V shed 7 bases and J 0 bases; nucleotides not matched to a gene: 5. The CDR3 has 13 residues. CDR1 SQVTM and CDR2 ANQGSEA come from the germline V gene.